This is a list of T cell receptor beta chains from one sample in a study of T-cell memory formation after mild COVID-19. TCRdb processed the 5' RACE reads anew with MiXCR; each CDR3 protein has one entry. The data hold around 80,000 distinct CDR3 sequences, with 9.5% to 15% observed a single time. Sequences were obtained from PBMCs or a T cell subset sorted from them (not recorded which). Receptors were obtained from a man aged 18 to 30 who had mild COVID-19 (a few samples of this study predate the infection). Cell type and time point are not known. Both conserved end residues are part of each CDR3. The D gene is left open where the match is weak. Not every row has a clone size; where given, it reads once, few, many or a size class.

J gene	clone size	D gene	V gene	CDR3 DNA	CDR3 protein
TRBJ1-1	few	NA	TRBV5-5	TGTGCCAGCAGCTTGCTCCTTACTGAAGCTTTCTTT	CASSLLLTEAFF
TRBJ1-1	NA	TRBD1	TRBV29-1	TGCAGCGTATGGACAGGCCGCACTGAAGCTTTCTTT	CSVWTGRTEAFF
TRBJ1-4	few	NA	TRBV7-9	TGTGCCAGCAGCTGGGAGGCAGGAGAAAAACTGTTTTTT	CASSWEAGEKLFF
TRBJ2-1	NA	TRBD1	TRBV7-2	TGTGCCAGCAGGGGAAAGGACAGGGGTCGTGAGCAGTTCTTC	CASRGKDRGREQFF
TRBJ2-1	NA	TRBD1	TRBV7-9	TGTGCCAGCAGCTTAGCGGGGACAGGGGACAATGAGCAGTTCTTC	CASSLAGTGDNEQFF
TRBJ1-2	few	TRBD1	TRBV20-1	TGCAGTGCTCGTGGACAGGGGGAGTTCGGCTACACCTTC	CSARGQGEFGYTF
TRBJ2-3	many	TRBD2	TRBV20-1	TGCAGTGCTAGTGGAGCGGGGGGGTTTATCTTCTCGGATACGCAGTATTTT	CSASGAGGFIFSDTQYF
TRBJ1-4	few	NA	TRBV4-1	TGCGCCAGCAGCCAAGTCGGGGGCGCAACTAATGAAAAACTGTTTTTT	CASSQVGGATNEKLFF
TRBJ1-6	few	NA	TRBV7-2	TGTGCCAGCAGCGACGGCGTCTCCCTCCACTTT	CASSDGVSLHF
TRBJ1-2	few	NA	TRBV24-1	TGTGCCACCAGTGATTTAAAGGCAGGGAACAACGGGATCTATGGCTACACCTTC	CATSDLKAGNNGIYGYTF
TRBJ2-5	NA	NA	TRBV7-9	TGTGCCAGCAGCTCCCTAGGTGTCGGAGGGGTCGAAGAGACCCAGTACTTC	CASSSLGVGGVEETQYF
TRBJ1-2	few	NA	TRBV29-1	TGCAGCGTTGGACCTGACAGTGGCTACACCTTC	CSVGPDSGYTF
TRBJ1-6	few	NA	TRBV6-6	TGTGCCAGCAGTTGGCGGGGGCATTCACCCCTCCACTTT	CASSWRGHSPLHF
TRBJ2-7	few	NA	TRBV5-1	TGCGCCAGCAGCCCCCGGTTTGGAGAGCAGTACTTC	CASSPRFGEQYF
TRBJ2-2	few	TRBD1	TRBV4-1	TGCGCCAGCAGCCCCCGGGACAGCTACACCGGGGAGCTGTTTTTT	CASSPRDSYTGELFF
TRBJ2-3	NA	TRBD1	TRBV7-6	TGTGCCAGCAGCTCCGGACAGGGGAGGGCAGATACGCAGTATTTT	CASSSGQGRADTQYF
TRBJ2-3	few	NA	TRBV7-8	TGTGCCAGCAGCTTAGAGGGGGGACCCCGCGTAGATACGCAGTATTTT	CASSLEGGPRVDTQYF
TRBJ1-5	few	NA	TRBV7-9	TGTGCCAGCAGCTTAGGACAAAATAGCAATCAGCCCCAGCATTTT	CASSLGQNSNQPQHF
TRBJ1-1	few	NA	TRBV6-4	TGTGCCAGCAGTAGAGTCGCAGTCGATAACACTGAAGCTTTCTTT	CASSRVAVDNTEAFF
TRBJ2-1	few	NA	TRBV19	TGTGCCAGTAGTATGGTGTTAAGCTCCTACAATGAGCAGTTCTTC	CASSMVLSSYNEQFF
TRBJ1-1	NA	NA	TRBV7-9	TGTGCCAGCAGCTTAGTCGTGGGAGGTTGGACTGAAGCTTTCTTT	CASSLVVGGWTEAFF
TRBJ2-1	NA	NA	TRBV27	TGTGCCAGCAGTCTCAGCGTAGGGAATGAGCAGTTCTTC	CASSLSVGNEQFF
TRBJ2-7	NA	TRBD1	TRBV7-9	TGTGCCAGCAGTCCGACAGGGGGCGAGGGGAATGGATACGAGCAGTACTTC	CASSPTGGEGNGYEQYF
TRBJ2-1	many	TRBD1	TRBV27	TGTGCCAGCAGTCCGGGACAGTACAATGAGCAGTTCTTC	CASSPGQYNEQFF
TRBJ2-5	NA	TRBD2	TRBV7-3	TGTGCCAGCAGCCCCCAAGCGGGGGGCTCACAAGAGACCCAGTACTTC	CASSPQAGGSQETQYF
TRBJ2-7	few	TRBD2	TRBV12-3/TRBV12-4	TGTGCCAGCAGCCCGGGAGGCTCCGAGCAGTACTTC	CASSPGGSEQYF
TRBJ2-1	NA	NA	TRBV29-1	TGCAGCGTTTTTGGCAGGCAATCGGACAATGAGCAGTTCTTC	CSVFGRQSDNEQFF
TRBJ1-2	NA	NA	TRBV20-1	TGCAGTGCAACCCCACCGGGGGTCGAATATGGCTACACCTTC	CSATPPGVEYGYTF
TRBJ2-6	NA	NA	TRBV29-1	TGCAGCGTTCAACAGGGAACTGGGGCCAACGTCCTGACTTTC	CSVQQGTGANVLTF
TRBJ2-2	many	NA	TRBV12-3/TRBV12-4	TGTGCCAGCAGTTTGGGTGGTAGCACCGGGGAGCTGTTTTTT	CASSLGGSTGELFF
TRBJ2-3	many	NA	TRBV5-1	TGCGCCAGCAGGCTAGGGGATACGCAGTATTTT	CASRLGDTQYF
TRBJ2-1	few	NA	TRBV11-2	TGTGCCAGCAGAAGACTAGAGGGGAACAATGAGCAGTTCTTC	CASRRLEGNNEQFF
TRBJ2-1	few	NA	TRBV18	TGTGCCAGCTCGGCCGGTTCCAATGAGCAGTTCTTC	CASSAGSNEQFF
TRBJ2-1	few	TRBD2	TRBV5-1	TGCGCCACCAGACTAGCGGACAATGAGCAGTTCTTC	CATRLADNEQFF
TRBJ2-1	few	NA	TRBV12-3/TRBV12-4	TGTGCCAGCAATCAGGGGGGGTCGGTCTACAATGAGCAGTTCTTC	CASNQGGSVYNEQFF
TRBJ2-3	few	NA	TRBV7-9	TGTGCCAGCAGCCTCCCCCCTGGACAGCAGTTATTGGATACGCAGTATTTT	CASSLPPGQQLLDTQYF
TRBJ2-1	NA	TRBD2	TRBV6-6	TGTGCCAGCACCCACGGAGCGGGGGACGACAATGAGCAGTTCTTC	CASTHGAGDDNEQFF
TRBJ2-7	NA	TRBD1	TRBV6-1	TGTGCCAGCAGTGAAAGGGGGACAGGGGCCTACGAGCAGTACTTC	CASSERGTGAYEQYF
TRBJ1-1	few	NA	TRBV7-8	TGTGCCAGCAGCCGACACGGGCAGATCCGAGCGAACACTGAAGCTTTCTTT	CASSRHGQIRANTEAFF
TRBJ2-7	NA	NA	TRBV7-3	TGTGCCAGCAGCTCCCTGCAGGGCTACGAGCAGTACTTC	CASSSLQGYEQYF
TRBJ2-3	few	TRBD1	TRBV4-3	TGCGCCAGCAGCCATAGCCCCCAGGGGGCGAGGAGCACAGATACGCAGTATTTT	CASSHSPQGARSTDTQYF
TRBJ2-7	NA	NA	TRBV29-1	TGCAGCGTTGTAGGGACAATGTCGTCCTACGAGCAGTACTTC	CSVVGTMSSYEQYF
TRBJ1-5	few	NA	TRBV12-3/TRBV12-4	TGTGCCAGCAGTTTCAATCAGCCCCAGCATTTT	CASSFNQPQHF
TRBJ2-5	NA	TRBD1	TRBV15	TGTGCCACCAGAAAGGGGACAGGAGCACAAGAGACCCAGTACTTC	CATRKGTGAQETQYF
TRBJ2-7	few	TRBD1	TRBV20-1	TGCAGTGCTAGAGATAAACAGGGGGCGTACGAGCAGTACTTC	CSARDKQGAYEQYF
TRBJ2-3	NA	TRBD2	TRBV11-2	TGTGCCAGCAGCTCCCTAACTAGCGGGGGGCCCACAGATACGCAGTATTTT	CASSSLTSGGPTDTQYF